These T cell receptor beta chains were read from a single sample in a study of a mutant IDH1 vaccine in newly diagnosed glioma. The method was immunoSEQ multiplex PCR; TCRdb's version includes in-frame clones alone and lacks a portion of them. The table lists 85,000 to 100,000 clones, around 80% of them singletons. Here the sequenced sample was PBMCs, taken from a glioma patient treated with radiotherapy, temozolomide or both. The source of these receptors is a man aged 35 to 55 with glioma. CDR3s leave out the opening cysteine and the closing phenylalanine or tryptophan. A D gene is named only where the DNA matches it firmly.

CDR3: ASGDLAGRYEQY
D: TRBD2
J: TRBJ2-7
V: TRBV5-5

CDR3: ASSVKSGSGEQF
D: TRBD2
J: TRBJ2-1
V: TRBV9

CDR3: ASSRATNYGYT
D: NA
J: TRBJ1-2
V: TRBV19

CDR3: ARSRDGTYNEQF
D: NA
J: TRBJ2-1
V: TRBV21-1

CDR3: ASMRTGEQF
D: TRBD1
J: TRBJ2-1
V: TRBV6-4

CDR3: ASSLDLRNQETQY
D: NA
J: TRBJ2-5
V: TRBV5-4

CDR3: ASSLGLTEPRSYEQY
D: NA
J: TRBJ2-7
V: TRBV5-1

CDR3: SVLKDISAF
D: NA
J: TRBJ1-1
V: TRBV29-1

CDR3: ASSWDGYSGNTIY
D: NA
J: TRBJ1-3
V: TRBV5-6

CDR3: SVEGPDRSSYNEQF
D: TRBD1
J: TRBJ2-1
V: TRBV29-1

CDR3: ASSQVWTDSGNTIY
D: NA
J: TRBJ1-3
V: TRBV4-3

CDR3: ASAYRDRDYGYT
D: TRBD1
J: TRBJ1-2
V: TRBV6-5

CDR3: ATSRDTSGTGLGEQY
D: TRBD1
J: TRBJ2-7
V: TRBV15

CDR3: ASSPLPYPRKNTAGDSGYT
D: NA
J: TRBJ1-2
V: TRBV18

CDR3: ASSLGRVNTEAF
D: NA
J: TRBJ1-1
V: TRBV27

CDR3: ASSLRRGDTGELF
D: NA
J: TRBJ2-2
V: TRBV5-1

CDR3: ASSFRGANTGELF
D: TRBD2
J: TRBJ2-2
V: TRBV5-1

CDR3: ASSFPKPGLAVSYNEQF
D: NA
J: TRBJ2-1
V: TRBV12-1

CDR3: ASSSEGTSYEQY
D: TRBD2
J: TRBJ2-7
V: TRBV7-9

CDR3: ASSVGPDTQY
D: NA
J: TRBJ2-3
V: TRBV9

CDR3: ASSPSGGRQETQY
D: TRBD2
J: TRBJ2-5
V: TRBV11-2

CDR3: ASSVEGQPIYEQY
D: TRBD1
J: TRBJ2-7
V: TRBV9

CDR3: ASSGTAYNSPLH
D: TRBD1
J: TRBJ1-6
V: TRBV27

CDR3: SVETARDGYT
D: NA
J: TRBJ1-2
V: TRBV29-1

CDR3: ASSPRTAYEQY
D: NA
J: NA
V: TRBV7-9

CDR3: ASRKVGGRINQPQH
D: NA
J: TRBJ1-5
V: TRBV5-8

CDR3: ASSLVGANTGELF
D: NA
J: TRBJ2-2
V: TRBV5-4

CDR3: ASSPGQTGELF
D: NA
J: TRBJ2-2
V: TRBV18

CDR3: AISEMRGSYEQY
D: NA
J: TRBJ2-7
V: TRBV10-3

CDR3: ASSVTGGAFDEKLF
D: TRBD1
J: TRBJ1-4
V: TRBV7-9

CDR3: ASSQGLAEDNEQF
D: TRBD2
J: TRBJ2-1
V: TRBV4-3

CDR3: ASSIAGGRPYNEQF
D: TRBD2
J: TRBJ2-1
V: TRBV19

CDR3: ASSLGAEGQPQH
D: NA
J: TRBJ1-5
V: TRBV27

CDR3: ASSPYSGSLSYEQY
D: TRBD2
J: TRBJ2-7
V: TRBV9

CDR3: ASSASGGALAETQY
D: TRBD2
J: TRBJ2-5
V: TRBV19

CDR3: ASSFYGREGGTQY
D: TRBD2
J: TRBJ2-3
V: TRBV7-2

CDR3: ACRDRVDEQY
D: TRBD1
J: TRBJ2-7
V: TRBV30

CDR3: ASKEAGARGSQETQY
D: TRBD2
J: TRBJ2-5
V: TRBV2

CDR3: ASSLKVRSTGANVLT
D: NA
J: TRBJ2-6
V: TRBV27

CDR3: ASSFRGDTQY
D: NA
J: TRBJ2-3
V: TRBV11-3

CDR3: ASSLLTMNTEAF
D: NA
J: TRBJ1-1
V: TRBV14

CDR3: ASSLIGTGSYEQY
D: NA
J: NA
V: TRBV7-2

CDR3: ASGSGAGTQY
D: TRBD2
J: TRBJ2-3
V: TRBV2

CDR3: ASSYEIPNSPLH
D: NA
J: TRBJ1-6
V: TRBV7-9

CDR3: ASSSGSRSGTGANVLT
D: TRBD2
J: TRBJ2-6
V: TRBV5-4

CDR3: ACLRSVAVMNTEAF
D: NA
J: TRBJ1-1
V: TRBV30

CDR3: SVDQGYT
D: NA
J: TRBJ1-2
V: TRBV29-1

CDR3: ASSLSGSNQPQH
D: NA
J: TRBJ1-5
V: TRBV27

CDR3: ASSLVTQEQY
D: NA
J: TRBJ2-7
V: TRBV7-9

CDR3: ASKEVGSMNTEAF
D: NA
J: TRBJ1-1
V: TRBV5-1

CDR3: ASSLDRVAREQY
D: TRBD1
J: TRBJ2-7
V: TRBV27

CDR3: ASSLVVSGRKDEQF
D: TRBD2
J: TRBJ2-1
V: TRBV5-1

CDR3: ASSGGQDTQY
D: NA
J: TRBJ2-3
V: TRBV2